Shown below are 10 T cell receptor beta chains from a single sample sequenced in a study of shared clonotypes between healthy human individuals. Assay used: immunoSEQ multiplex PCR; TCRdb lists only in-frame clones, some missing. Of about 2.4 million clones in the sample, over 85% are singletons; the top ten hold around 0.37%. Sequenced material: naive CD4+ T cells from PBMCs. Subset specified: CD45RA+ positively selected. The receptors were gathered from a man between 18 and 29 years old in good health. Some clones in this sample may be carry-over from other donors' samples.

The chain combines TRBV7-9 with TRBJ2-5, with 7 bases lining up with TRBD1. This CDR3 comprises 15 residues. V lost 4 bases to trimming and J lost 2 bases; unmatched junction nucleotides: 7. The germline gives CDR1 SEHNR, CDR2 FQNEAQ (reference sequence). In DNA, the CDR3 is TGTGCCAGCAGCTCGTCACAGGGGCGGCAAGAGACCCAGTACTTC. The encoded protein is CASSSSQGRQETQYF.

For this clone: The sample holds other DNA sequences that translate to the same CDR3. This sequence joins TRBV28 and TRBJ2-4, with D perhaps matching TRBD2 (6 bases). Germline V gene data show CDR1 as MDHEN and CDR2 as SYDVKM. CDR3 length equals 15 residues. V was cut by 3 bases and J by 0 bases, with 9 bases left in between. In DNA, the CDR3 is TGTGCCAGCAGTTTGCAGGGACTAGCCAAAAACATTCAGTACTTC. As protein: CASSLQGLAKNIQYF.

A note on this clone: Being one base from a much bigger clone, this may be a read error. Other DNA sequences of this sample code for an identical CDR3. This chain connects TRBV11-2 to TRBJ2-7; D is unresolved. Germline V gives CDR1 SGHAT, CDR2 FQNNGV. V was cut by 2 bases and J by 2 bases, with 1 base left in between. This CDR3 is 11 amino acids long. DNA of the CDR3: TGTGCCAGCAGCTTAACCTACGAGCAGTACTTC. It encodes CASSLTYEQYF.

The count of this clone is one. The J gene is TRBJ2-1, the V gene TRBV7-3; D call uncertain. V lost 5 bases and J lost 5, with 13 bases in between. This CDR3 spans 14 amino acids. Germline V gene data show CDR1 as SGHTA and CDR2 as FQGTGA. The CDR3 sequence is CASSINKDDNEQFF. CDR3 DNA sequence: TGTGCCAGCAGCATCAACAAAGACGACAATGAGCAGTTCTTC. The entire variable domain, with the rest obtained from reference TRBV7-3 and TRBJ2-1, is as follows: GAGVSQTPSNKVTEKGKYVELRCDPISGHTALYWYRQSLGQGPEFLIYFQGTGAADDSGLPNDRFFAVRPEGSVSTLKIQRTERGDSAVYLCASSINKDDNEQFFGPGTRLTVL.

This CDR3 is CAPRGVTDTQYF. The CDR3 DNA is TGTGCCCCCAGGGGAGTTACAGATACGCAGTATTTT. The genes are TRBV6-1 and TRBJ2-3; a weak D match, TRBD1 (6 bases). The CDR3 is 12 amino acids. V was trimmed by 11 bases and J by 3 bases, leaving 12 bases between them. Germline CDR1 is MNHNS and CDR2 is SASEGT.

The rearrangement uses TRBV5-1 and TRBJ2-5; tentatively, D is TRBD1 (5 bases). Germline CDR1 SGHRS, CDR2 YFSETQ. Trimming stripped 0 bases from V and 3 bases from J, with 9 bases between. The CDR3 is made up of 14 amino acids. The CDR3 DNA follows: TGCGCCAGCAGCTTGGCCCCGACAGAAGAGACCCAGTACTTC. This sequence encodes CASSLAPTEETQYF.

As to this clone: Other nucleotide sequences from this sample produce the same CDR3. The chain carries TRBV14 and TRBJ2-5; the D is unclear. In germline, CDR1 is SGHDN, CDR2 FVKESK. V lost 2 bases, J lost 5 bases, and 9 bases lay in between. The CDR3 has 13 amino acids. The CDR3 region has the DNA TGTGCCAGCAGCCAAAGGTTTGTGGAGACCCAGTACTTC. Amino acids: CASSQRFVETQYF.

The V gene is TRBV11-2, the J gene TRBJ2-5; 16 bases agree with TRBD2. The CDR3 has 16 residues. The V gene's germline CDR1 is SGHAT and CDR2 FQNNGV. With V trimmed by 3 bases and J by 5 bases, 3 bases remained unmatched. CDR3 amino acids: CASSLGLAGGLETQYF. CDR3 DNA sequence: TGTGCCAGCAGCTTGGGACTAGCGGGAGGGCTGGAGACCCAGTACTTC.

The chain links TRBV29-1 to TRBJ2-3; weak D call: TRBD2 (7 bases). CDR3 length equals 13 residues. From germline, CDR1 is SQVTM and CDR2 ANQGSEA. The V gene lost 7 bases and the J gene lost 3 bases, with 14 bases spanning the gap. CDR3 sequence: CSDGGRETDTQYF. The CDR3 DNA is TGCAGCGACGGGGGGCGGGAGACAGATACGCAGTATTTT.

This chain links TRBV15 with TRBJ1-5; D unresolved. Trimming took 0 bases from V and 1 from J, leaving 7 bases between them. CDR1 LNHNV and CDR2 YYDKDF come from the germline V gene (reference sequence). The CDR3 has 15 residues. In DNA form, the CDR3 reads TGTGCCACCAGCAGAGAGCGGCAAAGCAATCAGCCCCAGCATTTT. Encoded protein: CATSRERQSNQPQHF.